This T cell receptor beta chain was sequenced during a study of a mutant IDH1 vaccine in newly diagnosed glioma. Study-wide context: The study started vaccination 4-6 weeks after radiotherapy alone, or with temozolomide cycles. Of the patients given treatment, 62.5% were male and about 38% were female, and a mean age of approximately 40 years was recorded.

Regarding time point: week 11, during vaccination. Topical imiquimod accompanied each vaccine dose, which consisted of 300 ug of mutant IDH1 20-mer peptide. Remarks on this clone: The antigen remains undetermined.

The CDR3 covers 15 residues. V lost 1 base to trimming and J lost 6 bases, with 14 bases between them. CDR1 and CDR2 (germline): SGHTA, FQGNSA. Profiled with immunoSEQ multiplex PCR; TCRdb holds only in-frame clones, not every one. Here the sample spans 50,000 to 65,000 clones, over 75% being singletons. Study-level results: Alterations occurring in top peripheral T cell clonotypes seemed unrelated to pseudoprogression.

The TCR originated in a man aged 45-65 years with glioma. The sample was PBMCs, taken from a glioma patient whose treatment included an IDH1 peptide vaccine. The V and J genes are TRBV7-2 and TRBJ2-3; D perhaps matches TRBD2 (5 bases). The CDR3 DNA reads TGTGCCAGCAGCTTAGTATGGCGGGCTGGGGATACGCAGTATTTT. Its translation is CASSLVWRAGDTQYF.